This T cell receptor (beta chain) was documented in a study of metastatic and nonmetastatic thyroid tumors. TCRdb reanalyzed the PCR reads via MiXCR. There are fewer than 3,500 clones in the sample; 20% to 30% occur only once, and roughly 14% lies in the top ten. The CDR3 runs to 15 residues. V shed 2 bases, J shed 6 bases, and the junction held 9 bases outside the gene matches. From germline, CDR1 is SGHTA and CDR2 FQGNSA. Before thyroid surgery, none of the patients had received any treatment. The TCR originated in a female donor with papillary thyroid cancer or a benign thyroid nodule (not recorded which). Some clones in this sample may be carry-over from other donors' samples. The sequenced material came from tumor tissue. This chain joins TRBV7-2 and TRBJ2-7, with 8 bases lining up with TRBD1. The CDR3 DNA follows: TGTGCCAGCAGCTTATTCGGACAGGGTCGGAGCGAGCAGTACTTC. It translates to CASSLFGQGRSEQYF.